These 21 T cell receptor beta chains were all obtained from the same sample, sequenced in a study of glioma-infiltrating T cells after dendritic cell vaccination (dated by TCRdb to 2016 to 2017). Library generation was performed with the immunoSEQ multiplex PCR assay. Drawn from immuneACCESS, this table holds only the in-frame rearrangements with V and J called that TCRdb kept. Clones are partly lost; checked studies trace under half to an unresolved V gene and leave the rest unexplained. This sample holds more than 30,000 clones; 90% to 95% were observed only once. Less than 2.5% of the sample is in the top ten clones. Sequencing used blood, obtained before dendritic cell vaccination. These receptors were taken from a human donor with glioblastoma.

This clone appeared a single time. The chain uses TRBV13 and TRBJ2-4, with 10 bases that match TRBD2. Germline loops: CDR1 PRHDT, CDR2 FYEKMQ (reference sequence). The V gene end was trimmed by 5 bases and the J gene end by 5 bases; junction bases not matched to a gene: 6. This CDR3 spans 15 amino acids. This CDR3 reads CASSPRTSGQNIQYF. CDR3 bases: TGTGCCAGCAGCCCACGGACTAGCGGACAAAACATTCAGTACTTC. Using reference TRBV13 and TRBJ2-4 for the parts outside the CDR3, the full variable domain is AAGVIQSPRHLIKEKRETATLKCYPIPRHDTVYWYQQGPGQDPQFLISFYEKMQSDKGSIPDRFSAQQFSDYHSELNMSSLELGDSALYFCASSPRTSGQNIQYFGAGTRLSVL.

The chain employs TRBV19 and TRBJ1-5, with TRBD1 identical over 10 bases. This CDR3 is 17 amino acids long. Germline assignment: CDR1 LNHDA and CDR2 SQIVND (reference sequence). The J segment lost 6 bases and the V segment lost 9 bases, leaving 17 bases of the junction unmatched. The DNA for the CDR3 is TGTGCCAGCCTAGTATGTATTGGACAGGGGGTGCTTCAGCCCCAGCATTTT. Translated: CASLVCIGQGVLQPQHF.

J is TRBJ1-4 and V is TRBV4-2; 8 bases map to TRBD1. Germline CDR1 reads LGHNA; CDR2 reads YNFKEQ. V trimming: 3 bases; J trimming: 11 bases; junction bases outside the gene matches: 14. This CDR3 contains 16 residues. Here the CDR3 DNA reads TGTGCCAGCAGCCAGATCCTCCAGGGGGCTTTAGGGAAACTGTTTTTT. Translation gives CASSQILQGALGKLFF.

The chain joins TRBV5-1 to TRBJ2-3, with D possibly matching TRBD1 (5 bases). Trimming removed 3 bases from V and 5 bases from J, with 10 bases in between. The CDR3 loop spans 13 amino acids. CDR1 SGHRS and CDR2 YFSETQ come from the germline V gene. The CDR3 region is CASSWGPQDTQYF. The CDR3 region has the DNA TGCGCCAGCAGCTGGGGCCCCCAAGATACGCAGTATTTT.

The V call is TRBV2, the J call TRBJ2-2; 8 bases line up with TRBD1. Trimming at V came to 3 bases and at J to 6 bases, leaving 9 bases not matched to a gene. Germline CDR1 is SNHLY and CDR2 is FYNNEI. The CDR3 runs 16 residues. Written as DNA, the CDR3 is TGTGCCAGCAGTGATAACTCAGGGGGCGTCGCCGGGGAGCTGTTTTTT. Translation: CASSDNSGGVAGELFF.

V usage is TRBV10-3 and J usage is TRBJ1-3; tentatively, D is TRBD1 (5 bases). The CDR3 is 18 amino acids. Trimming left V 0 bases short and J 0 bases short, with 15 bases between. CDR1 is ENHRY, CDR2 SYGVKD, per germline. As DNA, the CDR3 is TGTGCCATCAGTGAGTCGTTCGGCAGGGTGGGCTCTGGAAACACCATATATTTT. As protein: CAISESFGRVGSGNTIYF.

This clone appeared a single time. V and J are TRBV5-4 and TRBJ2-7, with a weak D call TRBD1 (6 bases). CDR3 length equals 16 residues. V lost 6 bases and J lost 0, with 19 bases in between. Germline assignment: CDR1 SGHNT and CDR2 YYREEE (reference sequence). CDR3 DNA: TGTGCCAGCATGGACAGCCTGGCCTTGAGCTCCTACGAGCAGTACTTC. This codes for CASMDSLALSSYEQYF.

This sequence joins TRBV19 and TRBJ1-4; perhaps TRBD1 as D (5 bases). The V gene lost 8 bases and the J gene lost 0 bases, with 7 bases spanning the gap. Per the germline V gene, CDR1 is LNHDA and CDR2 is SQIVND (reference sequence). This CDR3 region has 13 residues. Here the CDR3 DNA reads TGTGCCAGTTCGACAGCAACTAATGAAAAACTGTTTTTT. Translated: CASSTATNEKLFF.

The chain uses TRBV19 and TRBJ2-1, with 8 bases identical to TRBD2. CDR3 size: 14 residues. Trimming at V came to 5 bases and at J to 7 bases, leaving 7 bases not matched to a gene. Germline CDR1 is LNHDA and CDR2 is SQIVND (reference sequence). CDR3 residues: CASSPGLAPNEQFF. The CDR3 DNA follows: TGTGCCAGTAGTCCAGGACTAGCCCCTAATGAGCAGTTCTTC.

The chain joins TRBV30 to TRBJ2-2; D gene uncertain. The CDR3 has 15 residues. V was pared by 0 bases and J by 4 bases, with 12 bases between. CDR1 and CDR2 from the germline V gene are GTSNPN and SVGIG (reference sequence). Written as DNA, the CDR3 is TGTGCCTGGAGTGTAACCCCATCGAGCACCGGGGAGCTGTTTTTT. Translation gives CAWSVTPSSTGELFF.

The chain joins TRBV18 to TRBJ1-5; D remains unclear. The germline V gene has CDR1 KGHSH and CDR2 LQKENI. The length of the CDR3 is 14 residues. V was trimmed by 2 bases and J by 3 bases, leaving 8 bases between them. Written as DNA, the CDR3 is TGTGCCAGCTCACCAGACGGGATCAATCAGCCCCAGCATTTT. This sequence encodes CASSPDGINQPQHF.

This sequence joins TRBV19 and TRBJ1-2, with no clear D. V was clipped by 10 bases and J by 2 bases, with 20 bases between them. Germline V lookup: CDR1 LNHDA, CDR2 SQIVND (reference sequence). This CDR3 has 15 amino acids. The CDR3 DNA is TGTGCCACTGAGAACCCGGGAGGCAGAAACTATGGCTACACCTTC. Translated, it gives CATENPGGRNYGYTF.

The chain uses TRBV7-2 and TRBJ2-3; D may be TRBD2 (6 bases). Between the trimmed V and J ends, which lost 5 bases and 2 bases, there was a span of 23 bases. Per the germline V gene, CDR1 is SGHTA and CDR2 is FQGNSA. The CDR3 has 18 residues. CDR3 protein: CASSRNGGTAGTTDTQYF. The CDR3 DNA is TGTGCCAGCAGCCGTAATGGGGGTACGGCGGGGACCACAGATACGCAGTATTTT.

This chain links TRBV6-5 with TRBJ1-6; possible D gene TRBD1, 6 bases. CDR3 size: 16 residues. Germline CDR1 is MNHEY and CDR2 is SVGAGI. V was clipped by 0 bases and J by 7 bases, with 13 bases between them. The CDR3 nucleotides read TGTGCCAGCAGTTACTCGCAGGGGCTAGGGAATTCACCCCTCCACTTT. Its translation is CASSYSQGLGNSPLHF.

The count of this clone is one. The chain combines TRBV10-3 with TRBJ1-1; 7 positions agree with TRBD1. Trimming cost V 5 bases and J 5 bases; bases outside gene matches: 8. This CDR3 is 14 amino acids long. Germline assignment: CDR1 ENHRY and CDR2 SYGVKD. The CDR3 spells CAISSTGRGTEAFF. CDR3 nucleotides: TGTGCCATCAGTTCAACGGGCAGGGGGACTGAAGCTTTCTTT.

The chain joins TRBV19 to TRBJ1-1; D not certain. The CDR3 extends over 14 amino acids. Looked up from germline, CDR1 is LNHDA and CDR2 is SQIVND (reference sequence). V was pared by 7 bases and J by 0 bases, with 12 bases between. This CDR3 is CASTEERLNTEAFF. In nucleotides, the CDR3 is TGTGCCAGTACCGAGGAACGCTTGAACACTGAAGCTTTCTTT.

This clone showed up just a few times. The chain joins TRBV5-4 to TRBJ2-5; TRBD2 aligns across 8 bases. The germline CDR1 and CDR2 sequences are SGHNT and YYREEE (reference sequence). The CDR3 contains 17 residues. Germline trimming cut 4 bases from V and 4 bases from J; bases unmatched to any gene: 15. The CDR3 DNA reads TGTGCCAGCAGCCAGGCGCGGGGGGCCGATGCCAGAGAGACCCAGTACTTC. It encodes CASSQARGADARETQYF.

The rearrangement joins TRBV6-1 to TRBJ1-4, with TRBD1 identical over 7 bases. The CDR3 consists of 15 residues. After removal of 4 bases from V and 8 bases from J, the junction contained 10 bases not matched to a gene. In germline, CDR1 is MNHNS, CDR2 SASEGT. This CDR3 is CASSGLGDSTEKLFF. CDR3 in DNA: TGTGCCAGCAGTGGTTTAGGGGACAGCACGGAAAAACTGTTTTTT.

This chain links TRBV5-1 with TRBJ2-7; 9 bases map to TRBD1. Germline loops: CDR1 SGHRS, CDR2 YFSETQ. V trimming: 2 bases; J trimming: 4 bases; junction bases outside the gene matches: 4. There are 14 residues in the CDR3. Here the CDR3 DNA reads TGCGCCAGCAGCTTAGGACAGGGGAAATACGAGCAGTACTTC. Translation: CASSLGQGKYEQYF.

Only one count was recorded for this clone. V gene TRBV7-9 combines with J gene TRBJ2-2; D might be TRBD1 (8 bases). V gave up 5 bases and J gave up 4 bases, with 17 bases separating them. CDR1 is SEHNR, CDR2 FQNEAQ, per germline (reference sequence). The CDR3 runs to 16 residues. The CDR3 is CASSHRGGISTGELFF. The CDR3 DNA follows: TGTGCCAGCAGCCACAGGGGGGGTATAAGCACCGGGGAGCTGTTTTTT.

The chain combines TRBV30 with TRBJ1-5; no reliable D call. V gave up 8 bases and J gave up 0 bases, with 8 bases separating them. The CDR3 length is 12 residues. Germline-derived CDR1 and CDR2 are GTSNPN and SVGIG (reference sequence). Written as DNA, the CDR3 is TGTGCCGCGGGGTTTAGCAATCAGCCCCAGCATTTT. Translation: CAAGFSNQPQHF.